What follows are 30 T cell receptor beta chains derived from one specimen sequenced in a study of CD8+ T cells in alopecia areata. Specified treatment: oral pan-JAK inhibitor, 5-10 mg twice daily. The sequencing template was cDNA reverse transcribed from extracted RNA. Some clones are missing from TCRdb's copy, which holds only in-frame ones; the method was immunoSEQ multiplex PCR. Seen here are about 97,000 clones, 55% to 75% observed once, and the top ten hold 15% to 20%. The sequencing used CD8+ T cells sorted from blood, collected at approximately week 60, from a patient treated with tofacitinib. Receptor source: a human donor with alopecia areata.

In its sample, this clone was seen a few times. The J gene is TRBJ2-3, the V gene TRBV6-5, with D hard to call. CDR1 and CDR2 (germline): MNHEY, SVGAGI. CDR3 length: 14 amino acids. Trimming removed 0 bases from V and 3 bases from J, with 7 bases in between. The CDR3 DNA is TGTGCCAGCAGTTACTCACACTTTACAGATACGCAGTATTTT. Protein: CASSYSHFTDTQYF.

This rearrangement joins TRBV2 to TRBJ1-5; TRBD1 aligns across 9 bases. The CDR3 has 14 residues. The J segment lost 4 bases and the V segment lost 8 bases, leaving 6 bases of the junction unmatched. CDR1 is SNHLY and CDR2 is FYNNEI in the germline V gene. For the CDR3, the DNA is TGTGCCAGCCGCCGGACAGGGGATAATCAGCCCCAGCATTTT. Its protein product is CASRRTGDNQPQHF.

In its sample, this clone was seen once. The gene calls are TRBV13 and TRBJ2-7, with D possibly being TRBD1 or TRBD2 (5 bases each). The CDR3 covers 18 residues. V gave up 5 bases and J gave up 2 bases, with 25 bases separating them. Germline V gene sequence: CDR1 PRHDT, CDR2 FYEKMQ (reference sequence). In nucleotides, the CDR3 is TGTGCCAGCAGCCCCTCCGGATCCCAGGCAGTGGGACCCTACGAGCAGTACTTC. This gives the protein CASSPSGSQAVGPYEQYF.

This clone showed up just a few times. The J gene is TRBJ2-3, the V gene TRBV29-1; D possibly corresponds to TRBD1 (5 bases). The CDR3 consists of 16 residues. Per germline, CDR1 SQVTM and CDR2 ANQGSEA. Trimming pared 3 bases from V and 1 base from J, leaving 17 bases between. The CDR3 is CSVDLVIRGRTDTQYF. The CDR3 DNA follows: TGCAGCGTTGATTTGGTGATTAGGGGTCGCACAGATACGCAGTATTTT.

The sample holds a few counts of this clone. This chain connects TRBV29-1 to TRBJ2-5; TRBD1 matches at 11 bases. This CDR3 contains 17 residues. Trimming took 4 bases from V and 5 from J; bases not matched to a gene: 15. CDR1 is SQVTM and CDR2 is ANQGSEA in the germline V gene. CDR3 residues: CSVVSWDRGLLGETQYF. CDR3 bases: TGCAGCGTTGTATCCTGGGACAGGGGGTTGCTAGGGGAGACCCAGTACTTC. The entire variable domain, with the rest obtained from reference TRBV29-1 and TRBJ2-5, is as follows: SAVISQKPSRDICQRGTSLTIQCQVDSQVTMMFWYRQQPGQSLTLIATANQGSEATYESGFVIDKFPISRPNLTFSTLTVSNMSPEDSSIYLCSVVSWDRGLLGETQYFGPGTRLLVL.

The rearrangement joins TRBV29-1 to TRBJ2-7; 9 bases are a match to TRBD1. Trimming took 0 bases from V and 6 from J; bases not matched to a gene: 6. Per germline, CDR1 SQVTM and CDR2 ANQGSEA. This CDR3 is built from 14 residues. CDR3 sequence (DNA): TGCAGCGTTGAAGAAGGAGACAGGGGGTTCGAGCAGTACTTC. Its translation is CSVEEGDRGFEQYF.

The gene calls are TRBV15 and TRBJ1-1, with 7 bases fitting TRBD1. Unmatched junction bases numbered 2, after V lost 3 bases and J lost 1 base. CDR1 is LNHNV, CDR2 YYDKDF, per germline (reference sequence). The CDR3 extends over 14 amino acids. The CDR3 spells CATSRGDRNTEAFF. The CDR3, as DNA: TGTGCCACCAGCAGGGGGGACAGGAACACTGAAGCTTTCTTT.

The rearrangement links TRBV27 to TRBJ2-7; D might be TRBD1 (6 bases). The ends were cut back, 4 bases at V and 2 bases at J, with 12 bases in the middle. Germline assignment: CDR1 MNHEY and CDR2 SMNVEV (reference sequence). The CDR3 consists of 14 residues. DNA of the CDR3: TGTGCCAGCAGTTCGGGACACCTAGCCTACGAGCAGTACTTC. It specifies CASSSGHLAYEQYF.

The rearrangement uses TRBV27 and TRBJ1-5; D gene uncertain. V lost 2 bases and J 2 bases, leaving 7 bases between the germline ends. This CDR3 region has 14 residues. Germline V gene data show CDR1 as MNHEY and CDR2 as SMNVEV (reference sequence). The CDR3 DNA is TGTGCCAGCAGTTTAGGTTGGGGCAATCAGCCCCAGCATTTT. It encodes CASSLGWGNQPQHF.

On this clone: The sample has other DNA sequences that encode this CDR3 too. This chain's CDR3 is CASSLAGPYNEQFF. The CDR3 bases are TGCGCCAGCAGCTTGGCGGGGCCGTACAATGAGCAGTTCTTC. The chain links TRBV5-1 to TRBJ2-1, with D possibly called TRBD1 or TRBD2 (5 bases each). The CDR3 has 14 amino acids. From germline, CDR1 is SGHRS and CDR2 YFSETQ. V was pared by 0 bases and J by 4 bases, with 8 bases between.

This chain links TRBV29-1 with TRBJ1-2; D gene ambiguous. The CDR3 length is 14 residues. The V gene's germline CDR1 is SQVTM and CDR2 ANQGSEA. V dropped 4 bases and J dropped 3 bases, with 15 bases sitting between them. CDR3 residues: CSVVSDNPYYGYTF. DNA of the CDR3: TGCAGCGTTGTGTCTGACAATCCCTACTATGGCTACACCTTC.

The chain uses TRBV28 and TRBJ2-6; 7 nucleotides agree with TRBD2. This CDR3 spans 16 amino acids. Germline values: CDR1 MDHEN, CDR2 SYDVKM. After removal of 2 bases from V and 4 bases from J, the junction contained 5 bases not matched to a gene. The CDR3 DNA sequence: TGTGCCAGCAGTTTAGGGCGGGGGTCCGGGGCCAACGTCCTGACTTTC. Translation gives CASSLGRGSGANVLTF.

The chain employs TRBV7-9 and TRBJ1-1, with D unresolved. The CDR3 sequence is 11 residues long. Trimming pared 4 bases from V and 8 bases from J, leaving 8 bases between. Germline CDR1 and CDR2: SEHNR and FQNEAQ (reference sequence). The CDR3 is CASSSRAEAFF. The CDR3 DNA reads TGTGCCAGCAGCTCCCGGGCGGAAGCTTTCTTT.

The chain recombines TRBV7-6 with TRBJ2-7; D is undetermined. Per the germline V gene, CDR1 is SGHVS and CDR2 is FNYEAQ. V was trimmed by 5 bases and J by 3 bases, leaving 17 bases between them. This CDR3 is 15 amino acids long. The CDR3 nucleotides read TGTGCCAGCAGCCCCAGCGCGAGCCGGAGCTACGAGCAGTACTTC. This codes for CASSPSASRSYEQYF.

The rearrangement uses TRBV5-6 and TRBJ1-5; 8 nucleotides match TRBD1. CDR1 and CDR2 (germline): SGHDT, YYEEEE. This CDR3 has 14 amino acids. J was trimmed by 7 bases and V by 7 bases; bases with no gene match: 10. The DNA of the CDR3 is TGTGCCAGCCAGCTTGGACAGGGCGGGCAGCCCCAGCATTTT. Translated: CASQLGQGGQPQHF.

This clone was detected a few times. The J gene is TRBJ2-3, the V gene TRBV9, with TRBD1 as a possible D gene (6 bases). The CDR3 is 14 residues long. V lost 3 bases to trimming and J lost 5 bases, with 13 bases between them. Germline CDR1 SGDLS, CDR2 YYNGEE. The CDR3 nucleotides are TGTGCCAGCAGCGACAGGGATTTTGGAGATACGCAGTATTTT. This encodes CASSDRDFGDTQYF.

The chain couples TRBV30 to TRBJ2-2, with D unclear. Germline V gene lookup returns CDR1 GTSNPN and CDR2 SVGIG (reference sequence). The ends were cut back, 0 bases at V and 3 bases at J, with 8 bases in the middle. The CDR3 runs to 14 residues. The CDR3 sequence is CAWSVGLDTGELFF. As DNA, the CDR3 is TGTGCCTGGAGTGTAGGGCTAGACACCGGGGAGCTGTTTTTT.

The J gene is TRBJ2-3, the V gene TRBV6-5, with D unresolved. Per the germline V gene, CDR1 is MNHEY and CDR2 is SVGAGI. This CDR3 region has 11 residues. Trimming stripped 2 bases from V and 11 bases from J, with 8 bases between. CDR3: CASSYSEMQYF. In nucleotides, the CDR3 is TGTGCCAGCAGTTACAGCGAGATGCAGTATTTT.

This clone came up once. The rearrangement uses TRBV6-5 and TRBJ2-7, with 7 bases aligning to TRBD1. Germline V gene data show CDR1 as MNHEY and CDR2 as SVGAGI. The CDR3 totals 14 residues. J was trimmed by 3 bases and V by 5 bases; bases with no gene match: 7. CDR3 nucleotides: TGTGCCAGCAGTGAAGGGACAGCCGGCTACGAGCAGTACTTC. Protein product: CASSEGTAGYEQYF.

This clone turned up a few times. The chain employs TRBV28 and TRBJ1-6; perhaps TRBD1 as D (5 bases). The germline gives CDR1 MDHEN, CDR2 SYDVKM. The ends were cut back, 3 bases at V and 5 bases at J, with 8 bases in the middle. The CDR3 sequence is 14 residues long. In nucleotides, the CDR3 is TGTGCCAGCAGTTTCACGGGGGATAATTCACCCCTCCACTTT. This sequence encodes CASSFTGDNSPLHF.

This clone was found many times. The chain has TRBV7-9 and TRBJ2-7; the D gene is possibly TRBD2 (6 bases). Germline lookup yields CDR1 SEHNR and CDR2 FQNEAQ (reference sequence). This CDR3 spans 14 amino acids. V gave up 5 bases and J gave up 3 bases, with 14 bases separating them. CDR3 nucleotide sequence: TGTGCCAGCAGCAGAGATCTCGGGGGCTACGAGCAGTACTTC. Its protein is CASSRDLGGYEQYF. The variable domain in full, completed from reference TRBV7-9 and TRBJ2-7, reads DTGVSQNPRHKITKRGQNVTFRCDPISEHNRLYWYRQTLGQGPEFLTYFQNEAQLEKSRLLSDRFSAERPKGSFSTLEIQRTEQGDSAMYLCASSRDLGGYEQYFGPGTRLTVT.

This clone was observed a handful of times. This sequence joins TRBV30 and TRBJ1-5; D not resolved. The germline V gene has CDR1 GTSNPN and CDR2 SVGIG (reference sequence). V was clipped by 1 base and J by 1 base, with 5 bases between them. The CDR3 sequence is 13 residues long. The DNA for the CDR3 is TGTGCCTGGAGTGAGGGCAGCAATCAGCCCCAGCATTTT. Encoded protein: CAWSEGSNQPQHF. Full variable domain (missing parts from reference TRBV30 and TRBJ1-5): SQTIHQWPATLVQPVGSPLSLECTVEGTSNPNLYWYRQAAGRGLQLLFYSVGIGQISSEVPQNLSASRPQDRQFILSSKKLLLSDSGFYLCAWSEGSNQPQHFGDGTRLSIL.

The CDR3 DNA reads as TGTGCCAGCAGTTGGGCAGGGACTAACTATGGCTACACCTTC. This gives the protein CASSWAGTNYGYTF. The V and J genes are TRBV28 and TRBJ1-2; a weak D match, TRBD1 (5 bases). Germline assignment: CDR1 MDHEN and CDR2 SYDVKM. Trimming cost V 4 bases and J 0 bases, with 9 bases left between them. The CDR3 contains 14 residues.

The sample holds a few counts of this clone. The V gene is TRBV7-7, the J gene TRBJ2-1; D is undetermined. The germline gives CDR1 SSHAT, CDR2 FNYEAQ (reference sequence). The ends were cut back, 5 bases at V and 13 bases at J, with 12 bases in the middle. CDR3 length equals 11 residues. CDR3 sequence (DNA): TGTGCCAGCAGCGGCTCCGGCGATCAGTTCTTC. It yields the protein CASSGSGDQFF.

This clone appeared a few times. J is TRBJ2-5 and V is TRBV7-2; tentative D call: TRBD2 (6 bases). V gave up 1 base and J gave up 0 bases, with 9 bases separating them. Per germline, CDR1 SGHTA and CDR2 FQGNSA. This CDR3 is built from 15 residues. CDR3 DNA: TGTGCCAGCAGCTTAGACGCGGGGAACCAAGAGACCCAGTACTTC. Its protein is CASSLDAGNQETQYF. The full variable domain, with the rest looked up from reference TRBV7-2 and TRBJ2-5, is GAGVSQSPSNKVTEKGKDVELRCDPISGHTALYWYRQSLGQGLEFLIYFQGNSAPDKSGLPSDRFSAERTGGSVSTLTIQRTQQEDSAVYLCASSLDAGNQETQYFGPGTRLLVL.

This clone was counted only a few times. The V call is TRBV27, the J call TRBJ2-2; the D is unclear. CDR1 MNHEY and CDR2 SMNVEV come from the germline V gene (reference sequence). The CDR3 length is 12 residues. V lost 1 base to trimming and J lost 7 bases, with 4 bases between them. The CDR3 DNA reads TGTGCCAGCAGTTTATTCAGCGGGGAGCTGTTTTTT. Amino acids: CASSLFSGELFF.

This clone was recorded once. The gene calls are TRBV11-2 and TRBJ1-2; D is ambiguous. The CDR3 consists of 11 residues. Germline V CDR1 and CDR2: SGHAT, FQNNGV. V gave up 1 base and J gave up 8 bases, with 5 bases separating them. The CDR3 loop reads CASSLGWGYTF. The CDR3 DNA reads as TGTGCCAGCAGCTTAGGCTGGGGCTACACCTTC. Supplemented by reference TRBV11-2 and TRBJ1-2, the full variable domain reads EAGVAQSPRYKIIEKRQSVAFWCNPISGHATLYWYQQILGQGPKLLIQFQNNGVVDDSQLPKDRFSAERLKGVDSTLKIQPAKLEDSAVYLCASSLGWGYTFGSGTRLTVV.

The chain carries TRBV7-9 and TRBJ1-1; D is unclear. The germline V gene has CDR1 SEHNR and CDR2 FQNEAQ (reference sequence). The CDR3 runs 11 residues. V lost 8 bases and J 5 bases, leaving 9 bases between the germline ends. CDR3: CASLEVTEAFF. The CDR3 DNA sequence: TGTGCCAGCCTCGAGGTTACTGAAGCTTTCTTT. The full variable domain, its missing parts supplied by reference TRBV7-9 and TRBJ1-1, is DTGVSQNPRHKITKRGQNVTFRCDPISEHNRLYWYRQTLGQGPEFLTYFQNEAQLEKSRLLSDRFSAERPKGSFSTLEIQRTEQGDSAMYLCASLEVTEAFFGQGTRLTVV.

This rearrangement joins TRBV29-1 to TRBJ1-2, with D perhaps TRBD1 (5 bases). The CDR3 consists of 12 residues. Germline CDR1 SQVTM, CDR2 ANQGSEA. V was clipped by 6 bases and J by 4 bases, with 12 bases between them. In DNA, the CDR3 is TGCAGCGTCGCAGGGAACAGCTATGGCTACACCTTC. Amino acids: CSVAGNSYGYTF.

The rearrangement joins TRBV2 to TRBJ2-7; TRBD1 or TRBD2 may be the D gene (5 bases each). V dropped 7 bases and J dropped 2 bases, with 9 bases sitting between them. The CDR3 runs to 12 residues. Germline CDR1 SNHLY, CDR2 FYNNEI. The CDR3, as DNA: TGTGCCAGCATGGGACGGCCCTACGAGCAGTACTTC. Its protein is CASMGRPYEQYF.